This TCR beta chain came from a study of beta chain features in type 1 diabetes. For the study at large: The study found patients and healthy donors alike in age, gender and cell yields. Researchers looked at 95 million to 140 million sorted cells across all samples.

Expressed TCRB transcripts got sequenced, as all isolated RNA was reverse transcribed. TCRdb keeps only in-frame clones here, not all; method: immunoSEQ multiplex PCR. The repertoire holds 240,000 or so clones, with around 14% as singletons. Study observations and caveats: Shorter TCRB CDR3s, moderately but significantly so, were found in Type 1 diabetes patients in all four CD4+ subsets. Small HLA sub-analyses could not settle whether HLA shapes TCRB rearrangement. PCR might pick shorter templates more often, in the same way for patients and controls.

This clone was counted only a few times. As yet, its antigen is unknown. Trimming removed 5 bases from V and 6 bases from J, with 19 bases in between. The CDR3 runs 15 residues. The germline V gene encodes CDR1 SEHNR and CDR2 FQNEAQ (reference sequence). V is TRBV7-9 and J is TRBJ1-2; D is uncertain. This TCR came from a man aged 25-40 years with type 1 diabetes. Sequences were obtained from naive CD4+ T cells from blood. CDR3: CASSAGLPPMDGYTF. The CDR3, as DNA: TGTGCCAGCAGCGCCGGACTTCCGCCAATGGATGGCTACACCTTC.